The present TCR beta chain was sequenced within a study of a mutant IDH1 vaccine in newly diagnosed glioma. Study-wide context: The therapy given earlier, which was standard therapy, consisted of radiotherapy, temozolomide, or both, and most of the patients received both. Regarding the study as a whole: Changes in top peripheral clonotypes did not appear linked to pseudoprogression.

Measured with immunoSEQ multiplex PCR; TCRdb has only the in-frame clones, and not every one. The table shows about 42,000 clones, with 70% to 90% occurring only once. V lost 3 bases, J lost 6 bases, and 8 bases stayed unmatched. CDR1 is SGDLS and CDR2 is YYNGEE in the germline V gene. The CDR3 runs 17 residues. Noted time point: week 5, during vaccination. All doses held 300 ug of mutant IDH1 20-mer peptide, with topical imiquimod. With regard to this clone: Its antigen is unidentified.

The TCR comes from a man aged 35 to 55 with glioma. The specimen comprised PBMCs, sampled from a glioma patient whose treatment included an IDH1 peptide vaccine. The V and J genes are TRBV9 and TRBJ2-1, with 14 positions matching TRBD2. The CDR3 spells CASSAGTSGRLVNEQFF. As DNA, the CDR3 is TGTGCCAGCAGCGCCGGGACTAGCGGGAGATTAGTCAATGAGCAGTTCTTC. The full variable domain, in which reference TRBV9 and TRBJ2-1 provide the parts outside the CDR3, is DSGVTQTPKHLITATGQRVTLRCSPRSGDLSVYWYQQSLDQGLQFLIQYYNGEERAKGNILERFSAQQFPDLHSELNLSSLELGDSALYFCASSAGTSGRLVNEQFFGPGTRLTVL.